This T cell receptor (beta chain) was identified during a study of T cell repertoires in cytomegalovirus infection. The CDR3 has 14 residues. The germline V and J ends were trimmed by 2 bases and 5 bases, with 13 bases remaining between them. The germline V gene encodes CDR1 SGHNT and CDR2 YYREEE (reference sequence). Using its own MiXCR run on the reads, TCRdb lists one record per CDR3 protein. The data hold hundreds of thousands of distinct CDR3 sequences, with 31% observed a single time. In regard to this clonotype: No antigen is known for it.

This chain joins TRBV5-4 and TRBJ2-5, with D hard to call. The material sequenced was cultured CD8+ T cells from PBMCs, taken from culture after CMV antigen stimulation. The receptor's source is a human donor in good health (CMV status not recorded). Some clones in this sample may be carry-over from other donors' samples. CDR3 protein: CASSFDSLGETQYF. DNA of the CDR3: TGTGCCAGCAGCTTTGATTCCTTGGGGGAGACCCAGTACTTC.